These 21 T cell receptor beta chains share one sample of origin, sequenced in a study of patients and donors after allogeneic stem cell transplantation. TCRdb ran MiXCR on the RT-PCR reads and lists one entry per CDR3 protein. The sample yields some 2,000 distinct CDR3 sequences, approximately 19% seen once. The sequencing sample was made of blood, either unsorted or a sorted T cell fraction (not recorded which). The source is a human donor who was either an allogeneic HSCT recipient or a stem cell or donor lymphocyte infusion donor (not recorded which). It is not recorded whose cells these are; they may come from a transplant donor.

This sequence joins TRBV18 and TRBJ2-3, with D possibly being TRBD1 or TRBD2 (6 bases each). The V gene's germline CDR1 is KGHSH and CDR2 LQKENI. Trimming left V 3 bases short and J 11 bases short, with 12 bases between. The length of the CDR3 is 12 residues. The CDR3 spells CASSPSEGGQYF. In DNA, the CDR3 is TGTGCCAGCTCACCGAGCGAGGGGGGGCAGTATTTT. Together with reference TRBV18 and TRBJ2-3, the CDR3 gives the full variable domain: NAGVMQNPRHLVRRRGQEARLRCSPMKGHSHVYWYRQLPEEGLKFMVYLQKENIIDESGMPKERFSAEFPKEGPSILRIQQVVRGDSAAYFCASSPSEGGQYFGPGTRLTVL.

This clonotype is judged large. The gene calls are TRBV7-3 and TRBJ2-1, with 7 bases aligning to TRBD1. The germline gives CDR1 SGHTA, CDR2 FQGTGA. V dropped 5 bases and J dropped 9; count of bases not matched to a gene: 10. The CDR3 sequence is 14 residues long. The CDR3 coding sequence is TGTGCCAGCAGCCCTATGACAGGGTCCAGTGAGCAGTTCTTC. Its translation is CASSPMTGSSEQFF.

This clonotype was seen more than once but under ten times. The chain uses TRBV28 and TRBJ2-7; D unresolved. CDR1 and CDR2 from the germline V gene are MDHEN and SYDVKM. The CDR3 is made up of 11 amino acids. Trimming took off 6 bases at V and 3 bases at J, with 6 bases between the two ends. Here the CDR3 reads CASRRLYEQYF. Here the CDR3 DNA reads TGTGCCAGCAGGCGACTCTACGAGCAGTACTTC.

In its sample, this clonotype was seen once. The V gene is TRBV20-1, the J gene TRBJ1-2; 7 nucleotides match TRBD1. This CDR3 contains 12 residues. V was clipped by 4 bases and J by 5 bases; unmatched bases: 4. CDR1 and CDR2 from the germline V gene are DFQATT and SNEGSKA (reference sequence). Here the CDR3 reads CSATGQPYGYTF. Here the CDR3 DNA reads TGCAGTGCTACGGGACAGCCGTATGGCTACACCTTC.

J is TRBJ2-4 and V is TRBV7-2, with D possibly being TRBD1 (5 bases). Germline-derived CDR1 and CDR2 are SGHTA and FQGNSA. V lost 4 bases, J lost 2 bases, and 9 bases lay in between. The CDR3 is made up of 14 amino acids. The CDR3 sequence: CASSSRETKNIQYF. Written as DNA, the CDR3 is TGTGCCAGCAGCTCCAGGGAAACCAAAAACATTCAGTACTTC.

A note on this clonotype: Compared with germline, one end of the junction differs, possibly owing to a read error. The genes are TRBV7-6 and TRBJ2-3; D is possibly TRBD1 (6 bases). CDR1 is SGHVS, CDR2 FNYEAQ, per germline. The CDR3 runs 14 residues. CDR3 amino acids: CTSSLQGLTDTQYF. CDR3 DNA: TGTACCAGCAGCCTCCAGGGGCTCACAGATACGCAGTATTTT.

This clonotype has a handful of counts. The chain combines TRBV7-9 with TRBJ2-2; TRBD1 aligns across 8 bases. The CDR3 consists of 16 residues. CDR1 SEHNR and CDR2 FQNEAQ come from the germline V gene (reference sequence). Trimming took 6 bases from V and 6 from J; bases not matched to a gene: 12. CDR3: CASRSGQGLAAGELFF. CDR3 DNA: TGTGCCAGCAGATCCGGACAGGGCTTAGCGGCCGGGGAGCTGTTTTTT.

The V call is TRBV30, the J call TRBJ2-5; tentatively, D is TRBD1 (5 bases). V dropped 2 bases and J dropped 5 bases, with 18 bases sitting between them. Germline V CDR1 and CDR2: GTSNPN, SVGIG (reference sequence). The CDR3 is made up of 15 amino acids. As DNA, the CDR3 is TGTGCCTGGAGTACCCCGACAGTCATGCGGGAGACCCAGTACTTC. Amino acid sequence: CAWSTPTVMRETQYF. The full variable domain, rest sourced from reference TRBV30 and TRBJ2-5, is SQTIHQWPATLVQPVGSPLSLECTVEGTSNPNLYWYRQAAGRGLQLLFYSVGIGQISSEVPQNLSASRPQDRQFILSSKKLLLSDSGFYLCAWSTPTVMRETQYFGPGTRLLVL.

This clonotype turned up a few times. The chain is built from TRBV5-3 and TRBJ1-2; 8 nucleotides match TRBD1. TRBV5-3 has ORF status, its function being uncertain. CDR3 size: 13 residues. V trimming: 4 bases; J trimming: 8 bases; junction bases outside the gene matches: 7. CDR3 sequence reads: CARSDRQGIGYTF. In nucleotides, the CDR3 is TGTGCCAGAAGCGACCGACAGGGGATAGGCTACACCTTC.

This clonotype was counted between two and nine times. V is TRBV6-2 or TRBV6-3 and J is TRBJ2-1; D may be TRBD2 (6 bases). With 4 bases removed from V and 6 bases from J, the gap between germline ends came to 10 bases. This CDR3 contains 13 residues. In germline, CDR1 is MNHEY, CDR2 SVGEGT. CDR3 DNA: TGTGCCAGCAGTTTTAGCGGCCTCAATGAGCAGTTCTTC. Its translation: CASSFSGLNEQFF.

This clonotype showed up just a few times. This chain connects TRBV12-3 or TRBV12-4 to TRBJ1-3; D gene uncertain. The germline V and J ends were trimmed by 4 bases and 8 bases, with 9 bases remaining between them. The CDR3 sequence is 12 residues long. CDR3 DNA sequence: TGTGCCAGCAGTTCGTCTAAGGACACCATATATTTT. Translation gives CASSSSKDTIYF.

The chain has TRBV20-1 and TRBJ2-5; the match to TRBD2 covers 9 bases. There are 13 residues in the CDR3. CDR1 is DFQATT, CDR2 SNEGSKA, per germline (reference sequence). V shed 5 bases, J shed 2 bases, and the junction held 3 bases outside the gene matches. The CDR3 DNA reads TGCAGTGCTGGCGGGGGGGCACAAGAGACCCAGTACTTC. Its translation: CSAGGGAQETQYF.

The chain carries TRBV30 and TRBJ2-7; 10 bases agree with TRBD1. This CDR3 has 14 residues. Trimming at V came to 7 bases and at J to 0 bases, leaving 6 bases not matched to a gene. In germline, CDR1 is GTSNPN, CDR2 SVGIG (reference sequence). CDR3 DNA sequence: TGTGCCTCGGGACAGGGGTTTTTCTCCTACGAGCAGTACTTC. Amino acid sequence: CASGQGFFSYEQYF.

A few counts support this clonotype. The chain couples TRBV6-6 to TRBJ2-7; 10 bases match TRBD2. V was clipped by 7 bases and J by 5 bases; unmatched bases: 8. The CDR3 has 14 amino acids. Germline CDR1 MNHNY, CDR2 SVGAGI (reference sequence). CDR3 DNA sequence: TGTGCCAGCACGAAAGGGACTAGCGCCAACGAGCAGTACTTC. This encodes CASTKGTSANEQYF.

This clonotype is large by share. The chain recombines TRBV11-2 with TRBJ2-3; D not certain. Germline assignment: CDR1 SGHAT and CDR2 FQNNGV. V dropped 4 bases and J dropped 5 bases, with 4 bases sitting between them. The CDR3 is made up of 11 amino acids. CDR3 loop: CASSWQDTQYF. The DNA of the CDR3 is TGTGCCAGCAGCTGGCAAGATACGCAGTATTTT.

This chain joins TRBV10-2 and TRBJ2-7; TRBD2 agrees at 8 bases. J gave up 0 bases and V 7 bases, and 5 bases lay outside the gene matches. The CDR3 consists of 14 residues. CDR1 is WSHSY, CDR2 SAAADI, per germline. The CDR3 DNA reads TGCGCCAGCATTCCCGGGACTAGCTCCTACGAGCAGTACTTC. Amino acid sequence: CASIPGTSSYEQYF.

The rearrangement links TRBV5-1 to TRBJ2-7; 7 bases fit TRBD1. The CDR3 is made up of 13 amino acids. The V gene's germline CDR1 is SGHRS and CDR2 YFSETQ. The V segment lost 2 bases and the J segment 6 bases; nucleotides outside the gene matches: 5. The CDR3 reads CASSLRQGSEQYF. For the CDR3, the DNA is TGCGCCAGCAGCTTACGACAGGGTAGCGAGCAGTACTTC. Full variable domain (outside the CDR3, taken from reference TRBV5-1 and TRBJ2-7): KAGVTQTPRYLIKTRGQQVTLSCSPISGHRSVSWYQQTPGQGLQFLFEYFSETQRNKGNFPGRFSGRQFSNSRSEMNVSTLELGDSALYLCASSLRQGSEQYFGPGTRLTVT.

This clonotype occurred a few times. The chain couples TRBV24-1 to TRBJ2-2; TRBD1 aligns across 8 bases. Germline V gene lookup returns CDR1 KGHDR and CDR2 SFDVKD. The CDR3 sequence is 17 residues long. Trimming took 3 bases from V and 6 from J; bases not matched to a gene: 11. In nucleotides, the CDR3 is TGTGCCACCAGTGATACCGCTGGACAGGGTGATGCCGGGGAGCTGTTTTTT. Amino acids: CATSDTAGQGDAGELFF.

By proportion, this clonotype is large. This sequence joins TRBV5-1 and TRBJ2-7, with D perhaps given as TRBD1 or TRBD2 (5 bases each). V gave up 4 bases and J gave up 6 bases, with 14 bases separating them. This CDR3 is 13 amino acids long. Germline V CDR1 and CDR2: SGHRS, YFSETQ. Here the CDR3 DNA reads TGCGCCAGCAGCGGCAATTCAGGGACCGAGCAGTACTTC. Translation gives CASSGNSGTEQYF.

This clonotype is judged medium-sized (0.01 to 0.1%). The chain employs TRBV10-3 and TRBJ2-3; 9 nucleotides agree with TRBD2. CDR1 and CDR2 (germline): ENHRY, SYGVKD. The V and J ends lost 10 bases and 3 bases, in that order; junction bases with no gene match: 2. There are 12 residues in the CDR3. This chain's CDR3 is CASGGVTDTQYF. The CDR3, as DNA: TGTGCCAGCGGGGGGGTGACAGATACGCAGTATTTT.

This clonotype is termed medium-sized (0.01 to 0.1%). The chain carries TRBV2 and TRBJ2-7; D may correspond to TRBD1 or TRBD2 (5 bases each). The V gene lost 9 bases and the J gene lost 1 base, with 13 bases spanning the gap. This CDR3 comprises 13 residues. In germline, CDR1 is SNHLY, CDR2 FYNNEI. CDR3 nucleotides: TGTGCCAGTGGAATGGGACCTTCCTACGAGCAGTACTTC. Encoded protein: CASGMGPSYEQYF.